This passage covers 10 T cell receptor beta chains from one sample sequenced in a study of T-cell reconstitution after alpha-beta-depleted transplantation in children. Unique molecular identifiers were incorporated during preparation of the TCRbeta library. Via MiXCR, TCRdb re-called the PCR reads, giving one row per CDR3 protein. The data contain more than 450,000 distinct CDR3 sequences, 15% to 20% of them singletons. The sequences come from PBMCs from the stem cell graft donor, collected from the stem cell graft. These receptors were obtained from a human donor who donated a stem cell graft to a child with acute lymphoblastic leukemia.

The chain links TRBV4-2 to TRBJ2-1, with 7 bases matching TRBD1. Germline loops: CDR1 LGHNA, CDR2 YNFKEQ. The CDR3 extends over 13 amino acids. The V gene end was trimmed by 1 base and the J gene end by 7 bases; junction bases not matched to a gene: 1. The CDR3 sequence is CASSQGQGNEQFF. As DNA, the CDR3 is TGTGCCAGCAGCCAAGGACAGGGAAATGAGCAGTTCTTC.

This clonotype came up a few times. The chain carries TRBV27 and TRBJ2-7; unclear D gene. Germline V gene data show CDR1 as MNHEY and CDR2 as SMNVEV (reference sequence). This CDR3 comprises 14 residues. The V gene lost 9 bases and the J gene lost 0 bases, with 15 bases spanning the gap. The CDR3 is CASALGLTSYEQYF. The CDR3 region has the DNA TGTGCCAGTGCCCTGGGCCTCACCTCCTACGAGCAGTACTTC.

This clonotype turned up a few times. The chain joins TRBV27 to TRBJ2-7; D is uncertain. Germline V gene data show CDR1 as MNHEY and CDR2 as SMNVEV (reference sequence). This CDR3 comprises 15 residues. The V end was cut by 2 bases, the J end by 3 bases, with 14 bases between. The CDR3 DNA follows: TGTGCCAGCAGTTTAGTGGCAGGCCGGCTCTACGAGCAGTACTTC. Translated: CASSLVAGRLYEQYF.

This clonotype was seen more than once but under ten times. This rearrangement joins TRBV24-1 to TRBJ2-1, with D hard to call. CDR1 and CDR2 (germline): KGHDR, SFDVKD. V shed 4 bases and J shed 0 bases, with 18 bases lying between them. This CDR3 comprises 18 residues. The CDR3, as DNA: TGTGCCACCAGTGAACCGGCCGGGCCTCTGAGCTCCTACAATGAGCAGTTCTTC. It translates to CATSEPAGPLSSYNEQFF.

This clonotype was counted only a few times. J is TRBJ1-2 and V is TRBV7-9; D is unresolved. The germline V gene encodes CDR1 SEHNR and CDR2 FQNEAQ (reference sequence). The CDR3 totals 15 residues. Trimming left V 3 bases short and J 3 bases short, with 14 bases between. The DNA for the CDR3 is TGTGCCAGCAGCTTCCGGGAGATTGGGTACTATGGCTACACCTTC. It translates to CASSFREIGYYGYTF. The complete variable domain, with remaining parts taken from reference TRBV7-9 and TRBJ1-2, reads DTGVSQNPRHKITKRGQNVTFRCDPISEHNRLYWYRQTLGQGPEFLTYFQNEAQLEKSRLLSDRFSAERPKGSFSTLEIQRTEQGDSAMYLCASSFREIGYYGYTFGSGTRLTVV.

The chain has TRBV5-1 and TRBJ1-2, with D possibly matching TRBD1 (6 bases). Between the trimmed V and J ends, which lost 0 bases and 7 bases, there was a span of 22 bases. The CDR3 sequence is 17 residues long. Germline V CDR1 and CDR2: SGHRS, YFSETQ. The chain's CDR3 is CASSLDELGGPLAGYTF. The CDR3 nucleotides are TGCGCCAGCAGCTTGGATGAGTTGGGGGGGCCGCTTGCTGGCTACACCTTC.

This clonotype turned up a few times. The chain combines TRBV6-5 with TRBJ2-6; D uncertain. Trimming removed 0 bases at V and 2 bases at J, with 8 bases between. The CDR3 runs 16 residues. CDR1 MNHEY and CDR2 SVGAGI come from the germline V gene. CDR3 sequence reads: CASSYSRVAGANVLTF. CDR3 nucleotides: TGTGCCAGCAGTTACTCGAGAGTAGCTGGGGCCAACGTCCTGACTTTC.

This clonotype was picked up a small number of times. CDR3 residues: CASSIGLDREQFF. In DNA, the CDR3 is TGTGCCAGTAGTATAGGGCTTGATCGTGAGCAGTTCTTC. The gene calls are TRBV19 and TRBJ2-1; no firm D call. This CDR3 region has 13 residues. V lost 1 base and J lost 9, with 10 bases in between. Germline assignment: CDR1 LNHDA and CDR2 SQIVND (reference sequence).

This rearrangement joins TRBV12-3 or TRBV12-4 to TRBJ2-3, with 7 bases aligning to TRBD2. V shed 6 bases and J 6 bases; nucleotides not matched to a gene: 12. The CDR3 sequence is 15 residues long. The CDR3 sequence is CASRSGTGGGDTQYF. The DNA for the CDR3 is TGTGCCAGCAGATCCGGGACTGGGGGGGGGGATACGCAGTATTTT.

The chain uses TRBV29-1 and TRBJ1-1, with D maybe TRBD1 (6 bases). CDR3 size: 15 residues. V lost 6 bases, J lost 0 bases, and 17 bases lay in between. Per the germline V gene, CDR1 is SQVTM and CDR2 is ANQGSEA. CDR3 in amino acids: CSVVVRGTMNTEAFF. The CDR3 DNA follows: TGCAGCGTGGTCGTCAGGGGAACTATGAACACTGAAGCTTTCTTT. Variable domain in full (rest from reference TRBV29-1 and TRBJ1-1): SAVISQKPSRDICQRGTSLTIQCQVDSQVTMMFWYRQQPGQSLTLIATANQGSEATYESGFVIDKFPISRPNLTFSTLTVSNMSPEDSSIYLCSVVVRGTMNTEAFFGQGTRLTVV.